This T cell receptor beta chain comes out of a study of Ad26.COV2.S vaccination and SARS-CoV-2 variants. Study in general: Ad26.COV2.S given intramuscularly, once or twice 56 days apart.

General observations from the study: Across vaccine and placebo recipients, the breadth of non-spike TCRs was similar. Recipients given vaccine exceeded placebo recipients in spike-specific TCR breadth.

Treatment given: approximately 18 received Ad26.COV2.S at low or high dose, single or two shots; about 5 received placebo; per-sample allocation not given. Day 63 after the first injection of vaccine or placebo was the sampling time. An Ad26 vector carrying the Wuhan-strain SARS-CoV-2 spike served as the vaccine. This clone came up a few times. Its antigen remains unidentified. The CDR3 runs to 14 residues. Trimming left V 5 bases short and J 7 bases short, with 12 bases between. In germline, CDR1 is MNHEY, CDR2 SMNVEV (reference sequence). The method was immunoSEQ multiplex PCR; TCRdb's version includes in-frame clones alone and lacks a portion of them. The sample includes some 300,000 clones, more than 70% of them seen just once.

This clonotype was sampled from a person between 18 and 59 years old who received the Ad26.COV2.S COVID-19 vaccine or a placebo. This sequence joins TRBV27 and TRBJ1-6, with D possibly matching TRBD1 (6 bases). Specimen: peripheral blood, collected in a trial of Ad26.COV2.S vaccine versus placebo. CDR3 amino acids: CASSTGKRNSPLHF. DNA of the CDR3: TGTGCCAGCAGTACAGGGAAGAGGAATTCACCCCTCCACTTT.